A single TCR beta chain is shown here with its context. Its target is unknown. This sample stems from a study of naive and memory T cell subsets. An equimolar mix of two oligonucleotides served as the beta constant-region primer for TRBC1 and TRBC2. The ligated cDNA underwent four PCR rounds using SP2 and nested alpha and beta constant-region primers. A 12-nucleotide UMI and the SP2 primer were added to the cDNA 3' end by oligonucleotide ligation. In TCRdb, the UMI-ligation and nested PCR reads were re-called with MiXCR into one record per CDR3 protein. The sample consists of tens of thousands of distinct CDR3 sequences, roughly 10% of them appearing once. This CDR3 is built from 14 residues. Looked up from germline, CDR1 is KGHSH and CDR2 is LQKENI. The trim removed 1 base at V and 5 bases at J, leaving 2 bases unmatched. Whole-study results and caveats: A clonotype means one alpha or beta sequence, not an alpha/beta pair. In naive cells, over 90% of TCR sequences were seen only once. A few larger clonotypes appeared in naive repertoires, especially CD8, possibly memory cells re-expressing CD45RA. Activation and differentiation may alter RNA-based TCR counts.

The chain links TRBV18 to TRBJ2-3; 8 nucleotides align to TRBD2. The sequenced sample consisted of naive CD4+ T cells from blood. This clonotype was obtained from a human donor in good health. DNA for the CDR3: TGTGCCAGCTCACCACAGCGGGGGTTAGATACGCAGTATTTT. It yields the protein CASSPQRGLDTQYF.